This passage covers 10 T cell receptor beta chains from one sample sequenced in a study of blood T cells in healthy people across ages. A second about 7 to 11 cycle PCR used barcoded and J-beta primers. TCRdb reanalysed the 5' RACE reads using MiXCR and keeps one entry per CDR3 protein. The sample holds roughly 1.4 million distinct CDR3 sequences; around 55% are singletons and the top ten take more than 6%. Material: blood. These receptors were obtained from a man aged 18 to 35 in good health.

J is TRBJ2-6 and V is TRBV7-9, with 9 bases that match TRBD1. From germline, CDR1 is SEHNR and CDR2 FQNEAQ (reference sequence). The CDR3 sequence is 20 residues long. Here the CDR3 reads CESQKFRGQGTLSGANVLTF. The CDR3 coding sequence is TGTGAGTCGCAAAAATTTCGGGGACAGGGAACACTCTCTGGGGCCAACGTCCTGACTTTC.

Only a few counts were recorded for this clonotype. V usage is TRBV28 and J usage is TRBJ2-7, with D perhaps matching TRBD1 or TRBD2 (5 bases each). Germline V gene data show CDR1 as MDHEN and CDR2 as SYDVKM. This CDR3 has 15 amino acids. Trimming took off 3 bases at V and 2 bases at J, with 14 bases between the two ends. The CDR3 DNA is TGTGCCAGCAGTTTTCTCGGGACCAGTCCCTACGAGCAGTACTTC. Protein product: CASSFLGTSPYEQYF.

Note on this clonotype: Given a much more abundant clone one base away, this may be a read error. The chain carries TRBV12-3 or TRBV12-4 and TRBJ2-4; D is unresolved. The closer fit of TRBJ2-7 to the DNA end suggests the J call may be wrong. CDR3 length equals 12 residues. The CDR3 sequence: CASSYGPCEQYF. Written as DNA, the CDR3 is TGTGCCAGCAGTTATGGACCCTGCGAGCAGTACTTC.

This clonotype has more than one count but fewer than ten. The J gene is TRBJ1-4, the V gene TRBV12-3 or TRBV12-4; D call uncertain. This CDR3 spans 15 amino acids. The V end was cut by 6 bases, the J end by 5 bases, with 16 bases between. The CDR3, as DNA: TGTGCCAGCAGCCGGTTTTGGGGTAAAAATGAAAAACTGTTTTTT. This encodes CASSRFWGKNEKLFF.

The V gene is TRBV7-2, the J gene TRBJ2-1; the D gene could be TRBD1 or TRBD2 (6 bases each). The CDR3 is 18 amino acids. Germline V lookup: CDR1 SGHTA, CDR2 FQGNSA. Trimming shortened V by 0 bases and J by 4 bases, and 19 bases separated the two germline ends. The CDR3, as DNA: TGTGCCAGCAGCTTAGCGGGTGTAGGGGGGCCGTCTTACAATGAGCAGTTCTTC. Protein product: CASSLAGVGGPSYNEQFF.

Ten or more counts support this clonotype. V usage is TRBV7-4 and J usage is TRBJ1-5, with a tentative D call TRBD1 (5 bases). Between the trimmed V and J ends, which lost 5 bases and 5 bases, there was a span of 19 bases. This CDR3 is 16 amino acids long. Germline CDR1 SGHVT, CDR2 SQSDAQ. This chain's CDR3 is CASSPIIRGSHQPQHF. DNA of the CDR3: TGTGCCAGCAGCCCCATCATTAGGGGAAGTCATCAGCCCCAGCATTTT.

The chain is built from TRBV7-2 and TRBJ2-1; 7 positions match TRBD1. Germline CDR1 and CDR2: SGHTA and FQGNSA. CDR3 length: 12 residues. The ends lost 5 bases at V and 9 bases at J; junction bases unmatched: 4. The CDR3: CASSTRQGEQFF. The CDR3 DNA sequence: TGTGCCAGCAGCACCAGACAGGGTGAGCAGTTCTTC.

Here the CDR3 reads CASSFRWELFF. The CDR3, as DNA: TGTGCCAGCAGCTTTCGTTGGGAGCTGTTTTTT. The V and J genes are TRBV7-2 and TRBJ2-2; D is ambiguous. CDR1 and CDR2 from the germline V gene are SGHTA and FQGNSA. The CDR3 runs to 11 residues. The V end was cut by 3 bases, the J end by 9 bases, with 5 bases between.

V and J are TRBV4-1 and TRBJ2-7; TRBD2 agrees at 10 bases. The CDR3 totals 18 residues. The V gene's germline CDR1 is MGHRA and CDR2 YSYEKL. Trimming took 1 base from V and 2 from J; bases not matched to a gene: 11. The CDR3 nucleotides read TGCGCCAGCAGCCAAGGTGCTAGCGGGAGACCCTTGCCCTACGAGCAGTACTTC. Translating gives CASSQGASGRPLPYEQYF.

The chain employs TRBV4-1 and TRBJ1-1; D is undetermined. Deletions cut 1 base from V and 3 bases from J, with 15 bases between. Germline loops: CDR1 MGHRA, CDR2 YSYEKL. CDR3 size: 16 residues. Here the CDR3 reads CASSQVPGPFDTEAFF. The CDR3 DNA follows: TGCGCCAGCAGCCAAGTTCCAGGTCCTTTTGACACTGAAGCTTTCTTT.